Listed below are T cell receptor beta chains from one sample, sequenced in a study of blood T cell repertoires in COVID-19. TCRdb's copy holds only in-frame clones and misses some; the assay was immunoSEQ multiplex PCR. The sample lists some 170,000 clones; over 75% were seen once. Sequenced material: PBMCs or T cells enriched from blood (not recorded which). The source of these receptors is a human donor with acute COVID-19. The donor label of this sample is uncertain. The conserved cysteine and the conserved F or W are not part of the CDR3 here. The order of the fields is V gene, J gene, clone size, CDR3 protein. The size field is filled for only some rows; it gives once, few, many or a size class.

v_gene: TRBV4-1
j_gene: TRBJ2-7
abundance: once
CDR3aa: ASSQDTSGGAEGQY

v_gene: TRBV27
j_gene: TRBJ1-1
abundance: NA
CDR3aa: ASSSRGDANTEAF

v_gene: TRBV27
j_gene: TRBJ2-1
abundance: once
CDR3aa: ASSFGGNEQF

v_gene: TRBV5-1
j_gene: TRBJ1-1
abundance: NA
CDR3aa: ASSLDGGRTEAF

v_gene: TRBV2
j_gene: TRBJ2-4
abundance: NA
CDR3aa: ASSSTGDNIQY

v_gene: TRBV5-5
j_gene: TRBJ2-5
abundance: few
CDR3aa: ASSLRDIETQY

v_gene: TRBV18
j_gene: TRBJ2-1
abundance: NA
CDR3aa: ASSKPGTSGIYNEQF

v_gene: TRBV27
j_gene: TRBJ2-1
abundance: NA
CDR3aa: ASSLSGSSYNEQF

v_gene: TRBV2
j_gene: TRBJ2-1
abundance: NA
CDR3aa: ASRTMQGVWNEQF

v_gene: TRBV6-5
j_gene: TRBJ1-4
abundance: NA
CDR3aa: ASSWGPNEKLF

v_gene: TRBV6-5
j_gene: TRBJ2-7
abundance: NA
CDR3aa: ASRTGPHTYEQY

v_gene: TRBV6-5
j_gene: TRBJ1-3
abundance: NA
CDR3aa: ASSYSAYSGNTIY